Each of the 25 T cell receptor beta chains below was sequenced from the same sample in a study of identical twins. TCRdb called the 5' RACE reads again in MiXCR, with one record for every CDR3 protein. The sample lists roughly 1.6 million distinct CDR3 sequences, 32% occurring once. The sequenced sample was cord blood. The source of these receptors is a newborn girl in good health.

The chain employs TRBV5-1 and TRBJ2-4, with 8 bases identical to TRBD1. Germline V gene data show CDR1 as SGHRS and CDR2 as YFSETQ. The length of the CDR3 is 16 residues. V lost 3 bases to trimming and J lost 0 bases; unmatched junction nucleotides: 5. The CDR3 is CASSSRDRPAKNIQYF. The DNA for the CDR3 is TGCGCCAGCAGCTCGAGGGACAGGCCAGCCAAAAACATTCAGTACTTC.

V gene TRBV19 combines with J gene TRBJ2-1, with D possibly TRBD2 on 6 matching bases. This CDR3 has 15 amino acids. V gave up 1 base and J gave up 2 bases, with 9 bases separating them. Looked up from germline, CDR1 is LNHDA and CDR2 is SQIVND (reference sequence). Written as DNA, the CDR3 is TGTGCCAGTAGTATAGCGCGGGGCCCCTACAATGAGCAGTTCTTC. Amino acid sequence: CASSIARGPYNEQFF. Full variable domain (remainder filled in from reference TRBV19 and TRBJ2-1): DGGITQSPKYLFRKEGQNVTLSCEQNLNHDAMYWYRQDPGQGLRLIYYSQIVNDFQKGDIAEGYSVSREKKESFPLTVTSAQKNPTAFYLCASSIARGPYNEQFFGPGTRLTVL.

Here the CDR3 DNA reads TGCAGTGCTAACCGTATAGCGCTAGCGGGAGGGATAAATGAGCAGTTCTTC. Protein product: CSANRIALAGGINEQFF. The chain links TRBV20-1 to TRBJ2-1; 12 nucleotides line up with TRBD2. Per germline, CDR1 DFQATT and CDR2 SNEGSKA (reference sequence). The CDR3 is 17 amino acids. Trimming took 4 bases from V and 7 from J; bases not matched to a gene: 14.

The CDR3: CASSVSGTLQETQYF. CDR3 in DNA: TGTGCCAGCAGCGTATCCGGGACTCTTCAAGAGACCCAGTACTTC. J is TRBJ2-5 and V is TRBV9; D is perhaps TRBD2 (6 bases). This CDR3 is 15 amino acids long. Trimming stripped 1 base from V and 2 bases from J, with 12 bases between. The V gene's germline CDR1 is SGDLS and CDR2 YYNGEE.

Comments on this clonotype: The germline gene is not matched at one end of the junction; a read error may be the cause. The CDR3 loop is CASSEGLVASTGTQYF. The DNA for the CDR3 is TGCGCCAGCAGCGAGGGACTAGTCGCATCTACAGGTACGCAGTATTTT. The rearrangement uses TRBV5-1 and TRBJ2-3, with TRBD2 matching over 8 bases. This CDR3 spans 16 amino acids. Germline V gene data show CDR1 as SGHRS and CDR2 as YFSETQ.

The chain employs TRBV19 and TRBJ2-1; D possibly uses TRBD1 or TRBD2 (6 bases each). This CDR3 has 15 residues. Trimming shortened V by 3 bases and J by 8 bases, and 17 bases separated the two germline ends. CDR1 is LNHDA and CDR2 is SQIVND in the germline V gene (reference sequence). This chain's CDR3 is CASSMHGGLRDEQFF. The CDR3 bases are TGTGCCAGTAGTATGCATGGGGGGCTTCGGGATGAGCAGTTCTTC.

This clonotype has only a few counts. The J gene is TRBJ1-1, the V gene TRBV28; D is possibly TRBD1 (6 bases). V lost 6 bases and J 1 base, leaving 6 bases between the germline ends. Germline V CDR1 and CDR2: MDHEN, SYDVKM. The CDR3 loop spans 12 amino acids. In nucleotides, the CDR3 is TGTGCCAGCAGGGGGGCGAACACTGAAGCTTTCTTT. It specifies CASRGANTEAFF.

This clonotype was picked up many times. The rearrangement links TRBV6-2 or TRBV6-3 to TRBJ2-5; D gene ambiguous. CDR3 length equals 14 residues. With 6 bases removed from V and 0 bases from J, the gap between germline ends came to 11 bases. Germline V gene lookup returns CDR1 MNHEY and CDR2 SVGEGT. The CDR3 DNA follows: TGTGCCAGCAGCCTTAACATCTACCAAGAGACCCAGTACTTC. It yields the protein CASSLNIYQETQYF.

This clonotype has only a few counts. The V gene is TRBV20-1, the J gene TRBJ2-5; D gene unclear. The V gene lost 2 bases and the J gene lost 4 bases, with 8 bases spanning the gap. In germline, CDR1 is DFQATT, CDR2 SNEGSKA (reference sequence). The CDR3 totals 12 residues. In nucleotides, the CDR3 is TGCAGTGCTAGACTTTACGGAGAGACCCAGTACTTC. Amino acid sequence: CSARLYGETQYF.

The CDR3 region is CSAREGQGSGYTF. As DNA, the CDR3 is TGCAGTGCTAGAGAGGGACAGGGGAGTGGCTACACCTTC. The chain links TRBV20-1 to TRBJ1-2; 10 nucleotides match TRBD1. The CDR3 loop spans 13 amino acids. CDR1 is DFQATT, CDR2 SNEGSKA, per germline (reference sequence). V was pared by 0 bases and J by 7 bases, with 2 bases of the junction left unmatched.

This clonotype was observed at least ten times. The chain joins TRBV6-2 or TRBV6-3 to TRBJ2-7; the D gene is possibly TRBD2 (6 bases). Germline-derived CDR1 and CDR2 are MNHEY and SVGEGT. This CDR3 spans 12 amino acids. V gave up 9 bases and J gave up 3 bases, with 12 bases separating them. The DNA of the CDR3 is TGTGCCAGACGCGTGGGACTCTACGAGCAGTACTTC. This gives the protein CARRVGLYEQYF.

This clonotype was seen repeatedly, ten times or more. One junction end does not reproduce the germline sequence, and a read error may be involved. V is TRBV4-1 and J is TRBJ2-3; 13 nucleotides match TRBD2. CDR1 and CDR2 (germline): MGHRA, YSYEKL. CDR3 size: 15 residues. CDR3 in DNA: TGTGCCAGCAGCCAACTAGCGGGAGGGCCAGATACGCAGTATTTT. It is translated as CASSQLAGGPDTQYF.

This clonotype has just a few counts. The gene calls are TRBV21-1 and TRBJ1-2. TRBV21-1 is a pseudogene segment. This CDR3 is 15 amino acids long. The CDR3 spells CASKGYDRFNYGYTF. The CDR3 nucleotides read TGTGCCAGCAAAGGGTATGACCGGTTTAACTATGGCTACACCTTC.

The genes are TRBV20-1 and TRBJ1-6; unclear D gene. The V gene lost 0 bases and the J gene lost 10 bases, with 13 bases spanning the gap. The CDR3 runs to 14 residues. Germline values: CDR1 DFQATT, CDR2 SNEGSKA (reference sequence). The CDR3 region is CSARDPDSRSPLHF. Here the CDR3 DNA reads TGCAGTGCTAGAGACCCCGATTCGAGATCACCCCTCCACTTT.

The CDR3 coding sequence is TGCGCCAGCAGCCAACCCCTACAGGGGCAGCCCCAGCATTTT. Translation gives CASSQPLQGQPQHF. J is TRBJ1-5 and V is TRBV4-1; TRBD1 agrees at 7 bases. This CDR3 has 14 residues. Germline assignment: CDR1 MGHRA and CDR2 YSYEKL. With V trimmed by 2 bases and J by 7 bases, 5 bases remained unmatched.

The CDR3 nucleotides read TGTGCCAGCAGTTTAAATAGCGCGAGCTCCTACGAGCAGTACTTC. It specifies CASSLNSASSYEQYF. This chain uses TRBV12-3 or TRBV12-4 with TRBJ2-7, with D perhaps matching TRBD2 (5 bases). V was shortened by 2 bases and J by 0 bases, with 11 bases between the two germline ends. CDR3 length: 15 amino acids.

This clonotype was seen a handful of times. The chain is built from TRBV20-1 and TRBJ2-3, with 8 bases identical to TRBD1. The CDR3 length is 14 residues. Germline loops: CDR1 DFQATT, CDR2 SNEGSKA (reference sequence). The V and J ends lost 4 bases and 6 bases, in that order; junction bases with no gene match: 9. The DNA of the CDR3 is TGCAGTGCTACAATGACAGGGGCGCCGGATACGCAGTATTTT. Encoded protein: CSATMTGAPDTQYF.

The chain combines TRBV5-1 with TRBJ2-1; 12 nucleotides line up with TRBD2. The J call may be mistaken, given a closer DNA end match to TRBJ2-7. The length of the CDR3 is 17 residues. Germline V lookup: CDR1 SGHRS, CDR2 YFSETQ. The CDR3 reads CASSLGLAGDSYNEQYF. CDR3 DNA sequence: TGCGCCAGCAGCTTGGGACTAGCGGGGGACTCCTACAATGAGCAGTACTTC.

Here the CDR3 reads CASSLTTLNLVYEQYF. The DNA for the CDR3 is TGTGCCAGCAGTTTGACTACCCTTAACTTGGTCTACGAGCAGTACTTC. The chain uses TRBV28 and TRBJ2-7; the D gene is possibly TRBD2 (5 bases). The CDR3 is 16 amino acids. Germline CDR1 and CDR2: MDHEN and SYDVKM. Trimming cost V 3 bases and J 3 bases, with 18 bases left between them.

The rearrangement uses TRBV4-1 and TRBJ1-5; no clear D gene. From germline, CDR1 is MGHRA and CDR2 YSYEKL. This CDR3 spans 17 amino acids. V lost 1 base to trimming and J lost 2 bases, with 15 bases between them. CDR3 in DNA: TGCGCCAGCAGCCAAGTTACAACTTCATCGGGCAATCAGCCCCAGCATTTT. This translates into CASSQVTTSSGNQPQHF.

V is TRBV5-6 and J is TRBJ2-3; D may be TRBD2 (6 bases). The CDR3 has 18 residues. Trimming removed 0 bases from V and 4 bases from J, with 21 bases in between. Germline V gene sequence: CDR1 SGHDT, CDR2 YYEEEE. The CDR3 region is CASSLGVADKPSADTQYF. Here the CDR3 DNA reads TGTGCCAGCAGCTTGGGGGTAGCGGATAAACCTAGCGCAGATACGCAGTATTTT.

This clonotype has more than one count but fewer than ten. This rearrangement joins TRBV5-1 to TRBJ2-3; 9 bases map to TRBD1. Germline loops: CDR1 SGHRS, CDR2 YFSETQ. Trimming removed 3 bases from V and 5 bases from J; junction bases left unmatched: 7. This CDR3 comprises 15 residues. This chain's CDR3 is CASSSGQGGIDTQYF. As DNA, the CDR3 is TGCGCCAGCAGCTCGGGACAGGGAGGTATAGATACGCAGTATTTT.

This clonotype was seen a handful of times. This chain links TRBV20-1 with TRBJ2-7; 10 bases align to TRBD2. Germline lookup yields CDR1 DFQATT and CDR2 SNEGSKA (reference sequence). Trimming cost V 3 bases and J 2 bases; bases outside gene matches: 10. This CDR3 is 16 amino acids long. The CDR3: CSASERGGPHTYEQYF. CDR3 DNA sequence: TGCAGTGCTAGCGAGCGGGGGGGACCTCATACCTACGAGCAGTACTTC.

The rearrangement joins TRBV4-1 to TRBJ2-1, with 9 bases aligning to TRBD2. Matching the DNA end better, TRBJ2-7 makes the J call doubtful. This CDR3 region has 16 residues. CDR1 and CDR2 (germline): MGHRA, YSYEKL. The CDR3 DNA reads TGCGCCAGCAGCCAAGTCGCGGGAGGGCCTGTCAATGAGCAGTACTTC. This gives the protein CASSQVAGGPVNEQYF.

A note on this clonotype: It may be a read error: a sequence one base away is much more abundant. V and J are TRBV29-1 and TRBJ2-3; D ambiguous. Germline V lookup: CDR1 SQVTM, CDR2 ANQGSEA. The CDR3 is made up of 11 amino acids. Trimming removed 7 bases from V and 10 bases from J, with 15 bases in between. The CDR3, as DNA: TGCAGCGCCGGCTCAAGGGATTCGCAGTATTTT. It specifies CSAGSRDSQYF.